This is a list of T cell receptor beta chains from one sample in a study of spatial heterogeneity in lung cancer. TCRdb re-derived calls from the 5' RACE reads in MiXCR, one entry per CDR3 protein. The table includes 1,500 to 2,000 distinct CDR3 sequences, 15% to 20% detected once. This specimen was lung tumor tissue, taken at surgery. The receptors were gathered from a female donor with early-stage non-small cell lung cancer. CDR3s leave out the opening cysteine and the closing phenylalanine or tryptophan. Clone size is shown for a subset of rows, as once, few, many or a class of expanded clone.

V,size,J,CDR3
TRBV4-2,.,TRBJ1-2,ASSQDLTRANYGYT
TRBV4-2,.,TRBJ2-1,ASSSVSTRGDNEQF
TRBV15,few,TRBJ2-1,ATSRDGQPYNEQF
TRBV7-2,many,TRBJ2-5,ASGYGVPEETQY
TRBV7-8,few,TRBJ1-5,ASSRRDPTSRNQPQH
TRBV5-1,few,TRBJ1-1,ASSYDRAVAEAF
TRBV12-3/TRBV12-4,.,TRBJ2-2,ASRGAMRTGELF
TRBV18,.,TRBJ1-2,ASSPRAGGGLGYYGYT
TRBV5-1,medium-sized,TRBJ2-7,ASSLGLSSYEQY
TRBV7-2,large,TRBJ2-3,ASSLGALTSTDTQY
TRBV6-5,large,TRBJ2-7,ASSGPGGEQY
TRBV28,.,TRBJ2-7,ASSLPGSTHYEQY
TRBV20-1,medium-sized,TRBJ2-7,SATPVLAGGGEQY
TRBV7-2,few,TRBJ2-2,ASSEASGTVNTGELF
TRBV12-3/TRBV12-4,large,TRBJ2-1,ASRIAGEQF
TRBV3-1,few,TRBJ2-5,ASSQASGEETQY
TRBV2,.,TRBJ1-5,ASRDDRGSQPQH
TRBV6-2/TRBV6-3,few,TRBJ2-3,ASSPHGTSSDTQY
TRBV30,.,TRBJ2-1,AAAGASSSSYNEQF
TRBV28,large,TRBJ2-5,ASSLDVGTGFEETQY
TRBV15,.,TRBJ2-2,ATSRDEGPAGELF
TRBV4-1,large,TRBJ1-2,ASSQQRGDDGYT
TRBV6-6,few,TRBJ2-7,ASGPGQGLGEQY
TRBV5-1,few,TRBJ2-3,ASSLTSGGPGGNTQY
TRBV20-1,few,TRBJ1-6,SASRDRGQSPLH
TRBV18,.,TRBJ2-4,ASSPTGQDIQY
TRBV6-5,medium-sized,TRBJ2-3,ASSYGGYKDTQY